The clone carrying this T cell receptor (beta chain) was detected only a few times. Its specificity is not known. CDR1 is MGHDK and CDR2 is SYGVNS in the germline V gene. The ends lost 3 bases at V and 4 bases at J; junction bases unmatched: 8. CDR3 length: 15 amino acids. This entry comes from a study of T-cell reconstitution after alpha-beta-depleted transplantation in children. Preparation of the TCRbeta library used unique molecular identifiers. MiXCR, applied by TCRdb to the PCR reads, yields one record per CDR3 protein. The table has more than 200,000 distinct CDR3 sequences, about 25% seen once. The study's findings and limits: The origin of alpha-beta T cells about two months after transplant was reportedly several hundred expanded graft clones. Diversity and T-cell counts at one year after transplant derived mostly from new T cells.

This rearrangement joins TRBV25-1 to TRBJ1-1, with 7 positions matching TRBD1. The sequencing here drew on PBMCs, taken before TCRalphabeta/CD19-depleted stem cell transplant. The sequence was collected from a girl aged 2-10 years with Fanconi anemia, due to receive a stem cell transplant. As DNA, the CDR3 is TGTGCCAGCAGTGACTCAAAGACAGGGAGCACTGAAGCTTTCTTT. This codes for CASSDSKTGSTEAFF.